Shown below are 14 T cell receptor beta chains from a single sample sequenced in a study of glioma-infiltrating T cells. TCR alpha and beta CDR3 regions were amplified from RNA using iRepertoire nested multiplex PCR. TCRdb itself ran the multiplex PCR reads through MiXCR, one entry per CDR3 protein. The sample shows 100,000 to 150,000 distinct CDR3 sequences, less than 30% of them seen only once. The specimen sequenced was glioma tissue, nonneoplastic brain tissue, or PBMCs (not recorded which). The receptor source for this set is a human donor with low-grade glioma or glioblastoma, undergoing nonglioma brain surgery, or in good health (not recorded which).

Worth noting for this clonotype: This may come from a read error, since a much larger clone is one base off. The chain links TRBV11-1 to TRBJ1-2, with 9 positions matching TRBD1. Trimming removed 6 bases from V and 2 bases from J; junction bases left unmatched: 7. The germline V gene has CDR1 SGHAT and CDR2 FQDESV (reference sequence). This CDR3 is built from 15 residues. The CDR3 DNA is TGTGCCAGCAGACCAGCGGGGACAGGGAACTATGGCTACACCTTC. This translates into CASRPAGTGNYGYTF.

This clonotype was counted ten times or more. The V call is TRBV5-1, the J call TRBJ2-7; TRBD1 aligns across 10 bases. Germline CDR1 reads SGHRS; CDR2 reads YFSETQ. This CDR3 spans 15 amino acids. Losses at the gene ends were 3 bases for V and 2 bases for J; bases not matched to a gene: 5. The CDR3: CASSSPGQGTYEQYF. The DNA of the CDR3 is TGCGCCAGCAGCTCCCCGGGACAGGGGACCTACGAGCAGTACTTC.

This clonotype was recorded many times. The gene calls are TRBV6-1 and TRBJ1-1; TRBD1 aligns across 8 bases. The germline CDR1 and CDR2 sequences are MNHNS and SASEGT. The trim removed 6 bases at V and 2 bases at J, leaving 2 bases unmatched. The CDR3 consists of 13 residues. For the CDR3, the DNA is TGTGCCAGCAGCGACAGGGGAAACACTGAAGCTTTCTTT. As protein: CASSDRGNTEAFF.

Ten or more counts support this clonotype. The V call is TRBV6-1, the J call TRBJ2-7; D is ambiguous. The CDR3 loop spans 14 amino acids. The germline gives CDR1 MNHNS, CDR2 SASEGT. Trimming removed 5 bases at V and 0 bases at J, with 11 bases between. Here the CDR3 reads CASSSQQPSYEQYF. CDR3 coding DNA: TGTGCCAGCAGTTCACAGCAGCCCTCCTACGAGCAGTACTTC.

This clonotype has only a few counts. The chain joins TRBV5-6 to TRBJ2-5; maybe TRBD2 (5 bases). V gave up 4 bases and J gave up 1 base, with 8 bases separating them. This CDR3 is built from 13 residues. Germline V gene lookup returns CDR1 SGHDT and CDR2 YYEEEE. Written as DNA, the CDR3 is TGTGCCAGCAGCCCGACTACCCAAGAGACCCAGTACTTC. Translating it yields CASSPTTQETQYF.

This clonotype occurred many times. CDR3 amino acids: CASSLETTPTYEQYF. CDR3 sequence (DNA): TGTGCCAGCAGCTTAGAGACGACACCAACCTACGAGCAGTACTTC. The chain employs TRBV7-6 and TRBJ2-7, with D uncertain. The germline gives CDR1 SGHVS, CDR2 FNYEAQ. The V end lost 1 base, the J end lost 2 bases, and 12 bases lay between the germline ends. This CDR3 contains 15 residues.

This clonotype was counted at least ten times. The rearrangement links TRBV6-1 to TRBJ1-5; TRBD1 matches 7 bases. CDR3 length equals 14 residues. CDR1 MNHNS and CDR2 SASEGT come from the germline V gene. The junction had 6 bases not matched to a gene; V was cut back by 5 bases and J by 5 bases. CDR3 nucleotides: TGTGCCAGCAGTAAAGGACAGGTTGATCAGCCCCAGCATTTT. As protein: CASSKGQVDQPQHF.

This clonotype occurred many times. This sequence joins TRBV27 and TRBJ1-1; 7 bases match TRBD1. J lost 1 base, V lost 4 bases, and 6 bases had no gene match. This CDR3 is built from 15 residues. Germline assignment: CDR1 MNHEY and CDR2 SMNVEV (reference sequence). The CDR3 bases are TGTGCCAGCAGTTCTTATACAGGGGCGAACACTGAAGCTTTCTTT. It codes for CASSSYTGANTEAFF.

This clonotype has a count of ten or more. This chain links TRBV28 with TRBJ2-7, with TRBD1 matching 9 bases. With V trimmed by 7 bases and J by 1 base, 5 bases remained unmatched. Germline loops: CDR1 MDHEN, CDR2 SYDVKM. The CDR3 runs to 14 residues. This CDR3 is CASNWDRDSYEQYF. The CDR3 DNA follows: TGTGCCAGCAACTGGGACAGGGATTCCTACGAGCAGTACTTC.

With respect to this clonotype: This may be a read error: a much more frequent sequence differs by one nucleotide. The gene calls are TRBV14 and TRBJ1-6, with TRBD1 matching over 9 bases. The CDR3 spans 14 residues. From germline, CDR1 is SGHDN and CDR2 FVKESK. This CDR3 is CVSSQGTGYSPLHF. Here the CDR3 DNA reads TGTGTCAGCAGCCAAGGGACAGGGTATTCACCCCTCCACTTT.

This clonotype came up many times. The J gene is TRBJ2-3, the V gene TRBV3-1; the match to TRBD1 covers 9 bases. From germline, CDR1 is LGHDT and CDR2 YNNKEL (reference sequence). V was pared by 0 bases and J by 0 bases, with 10 bases of the junction left unmatched. This CDR3 contains 19 residues. CDR3 sequence: CASSQELTQGALSTDTQYF. The CDR3 DNA follows: TGTGCCAGCAGCCAAGAATTGACACAGGGGGCGTTAAGCACAGATACGCAGTATTTT.

This clonotype has ten or more counts. The genes are TRBV6-2 or TRBV6-3 and TRBJ1-3; D call uncertain. This CDR3 comprises 18 residues. V was pared by 2 bases and J by 1 base, with 18 bases between. Germline-derived CDR1 and CDR2 are MNHEY and SVGEGT. This CDR3 is CASSYAATAGASGNTIYF. The CDR3 DNA is TGTGCCAGCAGTTACGCGGCCACAGCTGGCGCATCTGGAAACACCATATATTTT.

This clonotype was recorded many times. This chain joins TRBV7-2 and TRBJ1-5; the D is unclear. CDR1 and CDR2 from the germline V gene are SGHTA and FQGNSA. V was shortened by 5 bases and J by 6 bases, with 14 bases between the two germline ends. This CDR3 is 14 amino acids long. CDR3 nucleotides: TGTGCCAGCAGCCCTAAAGTTCGGGCTCAGCCCCAGCATTTT. Its translation is CASSPKVRAQPQHF. The whole variable domain, remainder taken from reference TRBV7-2 and TRBJ1-5, is GAGVSQSPSNKVTEKGKDVELRCDPISGHTALYWYRQSLGQGLEFLIYFQGNSAPDKSGLPSDRFSAERTGGSVSTLTIQRTQQEDSAVYLCASSPKVRAQPQHFGDGTRLSIL.

This clonotype was seen repeatedly, ten times or more. This chain connects TRBV27 to TRBJ2-3; D ambiguous. Trimming left V 11 bases short and J 2 bases short, with 14 bases between. Per germline, CDR1 MNHEY and CDR2 SMNVEV (reference sequence). The CDR3 totals 13 residues. As DNA, the CDR3 is TGTGCCCCCCGACCCCACCTCACAGATACGCAGTATTTT. Its translation: CAPRPHLTDTQYF.